This entry concerns a single T cell receptor (beta chain). Its antigen specificity is not known. There are no base qualities to consult, and no much larger clone falls within one base. V and J are truncated by 5 bases and 0 bases respectively, leaving an intervening sequence of 20 bases. From cysteine to phenylalanine, the CDR3 is 18 amino acids long. The DNA shown is the 54-base CDR3, in frame from base 1. Via the germline V gene, CDR1 is SGHTA and CDR2 FQGNSA. The roughly 39 donors, aged about 6 to 95 years, were systemically healthy Caucasian individuals from Russia. Each donor gave ten milliliters of peripheral blood, drawn into EDTA-treated Vacutainer tubes. Ficoll-Paque density-gradient centrifugation was used to isolate PBMCs, with at least 6.5 million per sample. Total RNA, at least 6 micrograms per sample, was extracted from PBMCs with Trizol reagent. The percentages of naive CD45RAhigh/CD27high T cells were determined by flow cytometry on a PBMC aliquot from every donor.

Library preparation employed 5' RACE. For sequencing, an Illumina HiSeq 2500 was employed. A second PCR of roughly 7 to 11 cycles was run with a J-beta primer mix and a sample-barcoded 5' primer. Each TCR beta cDNA molecule received a unique molecular identifier from a template-switch 5' adaptor carrying 12 random nucleotides. At least 2.5 million CDR3-containing paired-end reads were obtained from each sample. First-strand cDNA synthesis was performed from all RNA using the Mint cDNA synthesis kit, with priming by a TRBC-specific oligonucleotide. After uracil-DNA glycosylase treatment, a first 18-cycle PCR used universal primers M1SS and BC2_uni_R on all cDNA. The study's own analysis went as follows. Each sample was normalized by randomly selecting 1 million high-quality reads, each carrying a distinct molecular identifier. Reads sharing molecular identifiers were discarded rather than binned into consensus sequences. MiTCR, set to a Q25 quality threshold and the strictest error-elimination algorithm, was used for CDR3 identification, clonotype clustering and error correction. A nonparametric unseen species model with Euler transformation was used to estimate a lower bound on total TCR beta diversity. TCRdb's own reprocessing of the public reads used fastp at Q25 and MiXCR and kept productive beta chains. Every CDR3 protein is listed once, alongside the most common genes and DNA of its rows. The V and J calls were not made by the authors but by TCRdb's processing. The sample data list 1.5 million to 1.8 million distinct CDR3 sequences, and roughly 43% of these were observed just once. The ten largest account for 4% of the sample.

These data come from a study of blood T cells in healthy people across ages (dated by TCRdb to 2014 to 2015). In the study overall: In model experiments, template switching captured about one uniquely barcoded TCR beta cDNA molecule for every two T cells. Using deep sequencing normalized with unique cDNA molecular identifiers, the study measured how TCR beta repertoire diversity changes with age. The donors were split into four age groups: young (average 16 years), middle-aged (39), aged (62) and long-lived (roughly 77). Donors of different ages were randomly distributed across sequencing lanes to avoid experimental bias. For two donors (one aged 18 to 30 and one aged 80 or older), the study analyzed two additional independent replicas of 1 million unique cDNA reads from the same blood draw.

What the study reported, not specific to this receptor: The long-lived group showed more naive CD4+ T cells, fewer expanded clones and increased TCR diversity than the aged group, suggesting age selection. The CMV infection status of donors was not known, potentially confounding age-related changes in expanded clonotypes. As age increased, observed TCR beta diversity per million T cells dropped in a roughly linear way, and a significant reduction was already evident by age around 41. Because profiling used bulk unsorted PBMCs, naive and antigen-experienced compartments could not be compared conclusively. The percentage of naive T cells measured by flow cytometry correlated strongly with observed TCR beta diversity. Estimates of total diversity based on one million sequenced T cells were considered lower bounds and underestimates.

The sequenced material came from blood. This receptor chain uses TRBV7-2 and TRBJ1-3, with TRBD1 as a weak D call on 5 bases. The origin of this receptor is a woman between 18 and 29 years old in good health. The CDR3 loop reads CASSLRTWRRDSGNTIYF. The DNA reads as follows: TGTGCCAGCAGCCTCAGGACATGGAGACGGGACTCTGGAAACACCATATATTTT.